This TCR beta chain is from a study of CDR3 diversity in severe acne (dated by TCRdb to between 2019 and 2020). V gives up 3 bases and J gives up 4 bases, and the segment between their germline ends measures 10 bases. The germline V gene (reference sequence) supplies CDR1 LNHDA and CDR2 SQIVND. The CDR3 has 14 amino acids, counting the end cysteine and phenylalanine. Only the CDR3 part of the read is kept: 42 bases, read in frame from the first base. This clonotype was seen only once. Its cognate antigen has yet to be identified. No base quality information exists; no much larger clone differs at one position. A single read is weak support. The library came from PCR. The listed sequencing device is Illumina HiSeq 2000. Starting from the raw public reads, TCRdb applied fastp trimming at Q25, assembled clones with MiXCR and retained in-frame beta chains. Each CDR3 protein appears once, grouped with its most common genes and DNA. The sample includes 79,000 or so distinct CDR3 sequences, with approximately 49% observed a single time. The ten largest clones capture roughly 10% of the sample.

The sequence links TRBV19 to TRBJ1-5; a confident D gene designation cannot be given. The sample was blood. This clonotype originated in a male donor with severe acne vulgaris. The base sequence is TGTGCCAGTAGTATCTCGCAAGGAAATCAGCCCCAGCATTTT. The resulting protein is CASSISQGNQPQHF.